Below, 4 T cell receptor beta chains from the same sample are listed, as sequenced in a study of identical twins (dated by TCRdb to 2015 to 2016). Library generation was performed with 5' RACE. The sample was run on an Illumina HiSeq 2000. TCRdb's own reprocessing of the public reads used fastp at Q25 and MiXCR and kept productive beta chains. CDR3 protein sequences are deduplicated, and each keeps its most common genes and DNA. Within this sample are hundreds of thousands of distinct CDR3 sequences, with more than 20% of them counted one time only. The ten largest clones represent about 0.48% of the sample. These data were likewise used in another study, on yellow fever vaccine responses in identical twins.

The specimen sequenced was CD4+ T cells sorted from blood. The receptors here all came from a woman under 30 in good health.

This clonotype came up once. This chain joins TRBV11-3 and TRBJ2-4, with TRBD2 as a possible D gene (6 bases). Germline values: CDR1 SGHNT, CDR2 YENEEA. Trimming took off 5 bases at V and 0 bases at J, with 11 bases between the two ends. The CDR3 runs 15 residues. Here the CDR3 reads CASSHSGLAKNIQYF. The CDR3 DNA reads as TGTGCCAGCAGCCATAGCGGACTAGCCAAAAACATTCAGTACTTC. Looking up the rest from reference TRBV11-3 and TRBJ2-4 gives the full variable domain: EAGVVQSPRYKIIEKKQPVAFWCNPISGHNTLYWYLQNLGQGPELLIRYENEEAVDDSQLPKDRFSAERLKGVDSTLKIQPAELGDSAVYLCASSHSGLAKNIQYFGAGTRLSVL.

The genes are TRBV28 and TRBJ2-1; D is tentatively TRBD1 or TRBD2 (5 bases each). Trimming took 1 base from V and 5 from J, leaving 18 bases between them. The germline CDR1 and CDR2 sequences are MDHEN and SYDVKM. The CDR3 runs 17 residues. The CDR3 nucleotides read TGTGCCAGCAGTTTATATCCCCCTTCGGGGCCGAACAATGAGCAGTTCTTC. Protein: CASSLYPPSGPNNEQFF. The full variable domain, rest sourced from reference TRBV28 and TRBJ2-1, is DVKVTQSSRYLVKRTGEKVFLECVQDMDHENMFWYRQDPGLGLRLIYFSYDVKMKEKGDIPEGYSVSREKKERFSLILESASTNQTSMYLCASSLYPPSGPNNEQFFGPGTRLTVL.

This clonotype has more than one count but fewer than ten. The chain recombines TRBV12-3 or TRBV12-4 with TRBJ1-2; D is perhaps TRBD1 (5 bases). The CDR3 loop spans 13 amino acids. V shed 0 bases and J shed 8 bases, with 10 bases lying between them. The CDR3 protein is CASSLAGVGGYTF. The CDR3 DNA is TGTGCCAGCAGTTTAGCGGGGGTAGGAGGCTACACCTTC.

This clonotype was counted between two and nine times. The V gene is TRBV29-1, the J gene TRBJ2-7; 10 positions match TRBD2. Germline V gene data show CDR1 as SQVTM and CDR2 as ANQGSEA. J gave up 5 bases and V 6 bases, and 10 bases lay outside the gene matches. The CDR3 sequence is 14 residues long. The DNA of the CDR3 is TGCAGCGTGGAACTAGCGGGGCTGGTTCACGAGCAGTACTTC. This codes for CSVELAGLVHEQYF.